This T cell receptor (beta chain) was profiled in a study of blood T cell repertoires in COVID-19 (dated by TCRdb to about 2020). For the study in its entirety: Collaborator samples came from the United States, Italy and Spain and covered acute and convalescent phases of COVID-19. The material from the prospective study consisted of cDNA or gDNA derived from T cells, B-cell-depleted T cells, or PBMCs. Deeply sampled blood TCRbeta repertoires from subjects exposed to, actively infected with, or recovered from COVID-19 were included in the dataset. A freely available public database, intended as a resource for researchers studying the immune response to SARS-CoV-2, is where the repertoires were released. Samples were obtained from the ongoing ImmuneRACE study (first 160 participants) and from 950 to 1,500 subjects provided by 6 global collaborators. Sample metadata almost always included a de-identified subject ID, COVID-19 status, age in years and sex. Where available, HLA class I and class II types were taken from metadata supplied by the sample provider and were not determined by assay-based typing.

Each collaborating institution followed its own protocols to collect whole blood in K2EDTA tubes. For TCRbeta analysis, collaborators shipped samples in one of three forms: frozen whole blood, isolated PBMCs, or DNA extracted from either of those sample types. The V and J ends are trimmed by 4 bases and 7 bases, leaving 26 bases between them. CDR3 length: 17 amino acids, cysteine to phenylalanine. CDR3 DNA is the only sequence kept; it has 51 bases, read in frame from the first base. Via the germline V gene, CDR1 is KGHSH and CDR2 LQKENI. Concerning this clone itself: Its recognized antigen is unknown. Base quality data are lacking; no much larger clone is found one base away.

TCRbeta CDR3 regions were amplified from genomic DNA using the immunoSEQ Assay, a bias-controlled multiplex PCR. In the original analysis: Nucleated cell counts per sample were estimated from amplification of reference gene primers within the assay. To quantify the absolute abundance of each unique TCRbeta CDR3 rearrangement, sequence reads were collapsed and filtered. For each sample, productive Simpson clonality was calculated by taking the square root of Simpson's diversity index across productive rearrangements. The table was pulled from immuneACCESS by TCRdb, which kept in-frame rearrangements only. Such tables lose some clones; where checked, under half of the loss comes from unresolved V genes, and the rest has no known cause. The D gene and trimming were derived from the DNA, and the V and J assignments and clone size from that table. The sample yields 230,000 or so clones; about four fifths were counted once. The top ten clonotypes cover 8.6% of the sample.

The investigation overall reported the following: The quantity of clinical and demographic metadata differed by source and by participant and was supplied without curation.

The rearrangement joined TRBV18 to TRBJ2-7, with TRBD1 as a weak D call on 6 bases. The sample comprised peripheral blood. The clonotype was recovered from a man aged 35 to 55 with active or convalescent COVID-19. The nucleotide sequence is TGTGCCAGCTCACAGAGTCAAGTTTTGGGGGCCGGATCAGAGCAGTACTTC. This sequence encodes CASSQSQVLGAGSEQYF.